A single T cell receptor (beta chain) is shown here with its context. Its antigen is not known. Treatment defined: treatment-naive control, cytoreductive nephrectomy. The tumor was a clear cell renal cell carcinoma. These data originate in a study of radiation and T cells in renal cell carcinoma. The germline V gene has CDR1 SQVTM and CDR2 ANQGSEA. The length of the CDR3 is 12 residues. V was clipped by 6 bases and J by 6 bases, with 13 bases between them. Whole-study findings and limits: In nephrectomy-only tumors, top 100 clonotypes averaged approximately 40%, versus around 50% irradiated. Irradiated tumors held more dominant CDR3 motifs than control tumors. Only small tumor regions of 0.95 to 1 g were sampled.

The method was immunoSEQ multiplex PCR; TCRdb's version includes in-frame clones alone and lacks a portion of them. The sample has some 8,400 clones, about 61% seen once. The TCR was taken from a man between 60 and 75 years old with renal cell carcinoma. V and J are TRBV29-1 and TRBJ2-3; a possible D gene is TRBD2 (5 bases). This material consisted of tumor tissue, taken from a patient whose treatment was nephrectomy without radiotherapy. The CDR3 sequence: CSVKRVSDTQYF. DNA for the CDR3: TGCAGCGTGAAGAGGGTTTCCGATACGCAGTATTTT.